The sequence of this TCR beta chain was determined in a study of early T cells in non-severe SARS-CoV-2 infection. Study-wide background: Sequenced material consisted of bulk RNA (from unsorted whole blood), and chains were unpaired. Study-wide findings and caveats: Lookups in VDJdb leaned toward anti-spike CD8 responses and missed private and CD4 specificities.

Separate cDNA molecules each had unique molecular identifiers attached to them. TCRdb itself ran the 5' RACE reads through MiXCR, one entry per CDR3 protein. The sample carries around 44,000 distinct CDR3 sequences, more than 6.5% recorded once. Germline loops: CDR1 GTSNPN, CDR2 SVGIG (reference sequence). The V gene lost 1 base and the J gene lost 4 bases, with 13 bases spanning the gap. This CDR3 contains 14 residues. This clonotype was found many times. Its antigen is unknown. The sequencing input was whole blood. The V gene is TRBV30, the J gene TRBJ1-2, with a tentative D call TRBD1 (6 bases). The clonotype comes from an adult who was a healthcare worker with PCR-confirmed SARS-CoV-2 infection or an uninfected control (not recorded which). The CDR3 region has the DNA TGTGCCTGGAGTGATACAGGGTCGGGCTATGGCTACACCTTC. It encodes CAWSDTGSGYGYTF.